A selection of T cell receptor beta chains follows, all from one sample in a study of T-cell memory formation after mild COVID-19. One entry per CDR3 protein results from TCRdb running MiXCR on the 5' RACE reads. The table shows roughly 250,000 distinct CDR3 sequences, with less than 20% occurring only once. The material sequenced was PBMCs or a T cell subset sorted from them (not recorded which). Receptor source: a man between 18 and 35 years old who had mild COVID-19 (a few samples of this study predate the infection). Cell type and time point are not known. Both conserved end residues are part of each CDR3. Fields, in order: J gene, V gene, CDR3 protein.

TRBJ2-5 | TRBV5-5 | CASSSTGQGAGETQYF
TRBJ1-2 | TRBV6-5 | CASKGTGTGRANYGYTF
TRBJ1-5 | TRBV5-1 | CASSLEAGNQPQHF
TRBJ1-1 | TRBV10-3 | CAISALGQTEAFF
TRBJ1-4 | TRBV6-1 | CASSEAITGTAIATNEKLFF
TRBJ1-2 | TRBV12-3/TRBV12-4 | CASSGTVRGYTF
TRBJ2-3 | TRBV20-1 | CSAAGISTDTQYF
TRBJ2-6 | TRBV12-3/TRBV12-4 | CASTWAVIPSGANVLTF
TRBJ2-3 | TRBV2 | CASREQGAGDTQYF
TRBJ1-1 | TRBV9 | CASSVDPGADTEAFF
TRBJ1-4 | TRBV20-1 | CSAPWDRGEKLFF
TRBJ2-3 | TRBV20-1 | CSARTRTSTDTQYF
TRBJ2-1 | TRBV7-3 | CASSLRPGQGLREQFF
TRBJ2-3 | TRBV3-1 | CASSPDYSGGLNTQYF
TRBJ2-2 | TRBV7-7 | CASSFGSGGAFTGELFF
TRBJ2-2 | TRBV12-3/TRBV12-4 | CASSLRNRGELFF
TRBJ2-5 | TRBV9 | CASSVEGLETQYF
TRBJ2-5 | TRBV12-3/TRBV12-4 | CASSLGQVQETQYF
TRBJ2-2 | TRBV12-3/TRBV12-4 | CASSPWGQVNTGELFF
TRBJ1-1 | TRBV5-1 | CASSLVTGSTEAFF
TRBJ1-1 | TRBV9 | CASSPQIKDTEAFF
TRBJ2-1 | TRBV10-3 | CAISGGTGGNEQFF
TRBJ1-1 | TRBV12-3/TRBV12-4 | CASSFRNTEAFF
TRBJ2-2 | TRBV28 | CASKARVFTGELFF
TRBJ2-2 | TRBV11-3 | CASSRWGSTGELFF
TRBJ1-5 | TRBV5-6 | CASSSLGGGSNQPQHF
TRBJ2-7 | TRBV7-8 | CASTLGGSYEQYF
TRBJ1-6 | TRBV7-9 | CASSFRTGPVQSPLHF
TRBJ2-3 | TRBV9 | CASSKGLAGVLDTQYF
TRBJ2-5 | TRBV20-1 | CSARDFGGPQETQYF
TRBJ1-4 | TRBV5-1 | CASSFATNEKLFF
TRBJ1-1 | TRBV9 | CASSDGQGGNTEAFF
TRBJ1-2 | TRBV30 | CAWSQGESYTF
TRBJ2-5 | TRBV5-6 | CASRLEEETQYF
TRBJ1-1 | TRBV27 | CASSLTGQLNTEAFF
TRBJ2-7 | TRBV19 | CASKGQDTYEQYF
TRBJ2-7 | TRBV6-5 | CASSYSTVNAYEQYF
TRBJ1-2 | TRBV7-2 | CASSSSAGYGYTF
TRBJ2-1 | TRBV29-1 | CSAGLGGEQFF
TRBJ1-5 | TRBV3-1 | CASSQDLAGGGQPQHF
TRBJ1-5 | TRBV7-2 | CASSSTGGNQPQHF
TRBJ1-4 | TRBV12-3/TRBV12-4 | CASRSPGGKLFF
TRBJ1-1 | TRBV7-6 | CASSLGAGSPTEAFF
TRBJ1-2 | TRBV7-3 | CASSPGLNYGYTF
TRBJ2-3 | TRBV7-9 | CASSWEGYTQYF
TRBJ2-5 | TRBV11-2 | CASSQGLAVETQYF
TRBJ1-4 | TRBV20-1 | CSAFDRGEKLFF
TRBJ1-5 | TRBV7-2 | CASSLDRGPNQPQHF
TRBJ2-5 | TRBV20-1 | CSARDPRTGQETQYF
TRBJ2-7 | TRBV10-3 | CAISESWVRGVYEQYF